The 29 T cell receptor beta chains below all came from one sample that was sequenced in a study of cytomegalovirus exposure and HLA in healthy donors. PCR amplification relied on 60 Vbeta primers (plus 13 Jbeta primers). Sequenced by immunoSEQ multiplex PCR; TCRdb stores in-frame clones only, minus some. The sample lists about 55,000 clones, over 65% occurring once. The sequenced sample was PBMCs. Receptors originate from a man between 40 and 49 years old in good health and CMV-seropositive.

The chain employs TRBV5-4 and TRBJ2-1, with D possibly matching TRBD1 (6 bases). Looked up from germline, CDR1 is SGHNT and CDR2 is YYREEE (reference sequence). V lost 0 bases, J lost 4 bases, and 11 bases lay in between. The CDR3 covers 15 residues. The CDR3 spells CASSLGQGTYNEQFF. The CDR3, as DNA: TGTGCCAGCAGCTTGGGTCAGGGGACATACAATGAGCAGTTCTTC.

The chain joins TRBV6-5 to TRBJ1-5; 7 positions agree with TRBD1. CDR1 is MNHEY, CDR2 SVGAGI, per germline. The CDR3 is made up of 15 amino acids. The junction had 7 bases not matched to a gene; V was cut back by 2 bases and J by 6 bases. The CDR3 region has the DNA TGTGCCAGCAGTTACCGGGGGTCAGGGGGTCAGCCCCAGCATTTT. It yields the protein CASSYRGSGGQPQHF.

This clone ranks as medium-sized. CDR3 amino acids: CASSGPGTGATDTQYF. The CDR3 DNA reads as TGTGCCAGCAGCGGACCCGGGACAGGGGCGACAGATACGCAGTATTTT. The rearrangement links TRBV7-9 to TRBJ2-3; 10 bases align to TRBD1. V was pared by 5 bases and J by 3 bases, with 8 bases of the junction left unmatched. The CDR3 runs 16 residues. Germline loops: CDR1 SEHNR, CDR2 FQNEAQ (reference sequence).

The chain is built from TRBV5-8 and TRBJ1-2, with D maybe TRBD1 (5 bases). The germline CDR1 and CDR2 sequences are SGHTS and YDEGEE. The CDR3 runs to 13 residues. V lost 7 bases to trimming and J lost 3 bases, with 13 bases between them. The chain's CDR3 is CASSGRRDYGYTF. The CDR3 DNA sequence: TGTGCCAGCTCAGGGCGACGGGACTATGGCTACACCTTC.

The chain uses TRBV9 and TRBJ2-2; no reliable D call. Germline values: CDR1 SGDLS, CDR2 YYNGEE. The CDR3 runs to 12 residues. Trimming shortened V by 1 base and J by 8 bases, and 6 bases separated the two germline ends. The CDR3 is CASSVNYGELFF. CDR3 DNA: TGTGCCAGCAGCGTAAACTATGGGGAGCTGTTTTTT.

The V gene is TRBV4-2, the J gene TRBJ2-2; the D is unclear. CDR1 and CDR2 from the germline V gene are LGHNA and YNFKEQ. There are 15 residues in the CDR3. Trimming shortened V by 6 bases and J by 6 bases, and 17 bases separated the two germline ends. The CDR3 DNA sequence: TGTGCCAGCAGTCGCCCTCAGGTCGATCCCGGGGAGCTGTTTTTT. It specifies CASSRPQVDPGELFF.

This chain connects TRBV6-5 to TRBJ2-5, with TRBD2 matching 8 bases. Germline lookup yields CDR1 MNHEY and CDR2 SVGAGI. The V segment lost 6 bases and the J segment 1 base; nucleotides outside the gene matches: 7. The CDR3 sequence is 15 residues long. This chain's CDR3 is CASSTSGDPQETQYF. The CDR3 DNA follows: TGTGCCAGCAGCACTAGCGGCGATCCCCAAGAGACCCAGTACTTC.

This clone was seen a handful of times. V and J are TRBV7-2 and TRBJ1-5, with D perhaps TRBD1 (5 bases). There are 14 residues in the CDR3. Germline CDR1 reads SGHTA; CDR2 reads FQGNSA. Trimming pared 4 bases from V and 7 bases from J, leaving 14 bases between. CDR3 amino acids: CASSSGGSWQPQHF. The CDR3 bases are TGTGCCAGCAGCTCGGGGGGGTCGTGGCAGCCCCAGCATTTT.

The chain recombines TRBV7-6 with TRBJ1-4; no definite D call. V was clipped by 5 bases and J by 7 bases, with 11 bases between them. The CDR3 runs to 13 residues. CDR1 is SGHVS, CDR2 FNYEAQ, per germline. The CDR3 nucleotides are TGTGCCAGCAGCCCCTGGAGATTTGAAAAACTGTTTTTT. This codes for CASSPWRFEKLFF.

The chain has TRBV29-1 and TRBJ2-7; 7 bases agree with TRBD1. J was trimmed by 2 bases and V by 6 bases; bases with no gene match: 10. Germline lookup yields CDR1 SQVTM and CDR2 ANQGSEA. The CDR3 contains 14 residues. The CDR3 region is CSVLNTDRPYEQYF. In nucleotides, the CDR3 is TGCAGCGTCTTGAACACGGACAGGCCCTACGAGCAGTACTTC.

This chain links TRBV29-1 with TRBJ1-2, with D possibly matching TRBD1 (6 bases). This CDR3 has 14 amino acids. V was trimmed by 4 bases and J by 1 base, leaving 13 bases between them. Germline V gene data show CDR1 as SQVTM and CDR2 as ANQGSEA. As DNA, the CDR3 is TGCAGCGTTGGGGGGGAGGGGGTTAACTATGGCTACACCTTC. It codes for CSVGGEGVNYGYTF.

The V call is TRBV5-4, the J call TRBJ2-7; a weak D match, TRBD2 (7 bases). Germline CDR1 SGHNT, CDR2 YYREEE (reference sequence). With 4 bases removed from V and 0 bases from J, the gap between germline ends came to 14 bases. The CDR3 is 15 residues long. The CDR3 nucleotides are TGTGCCAGCAGCCTCGGGGGGCTGAGCTCCTACGAGCAGTACTTC. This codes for CASSLGGLSSYEQYF.

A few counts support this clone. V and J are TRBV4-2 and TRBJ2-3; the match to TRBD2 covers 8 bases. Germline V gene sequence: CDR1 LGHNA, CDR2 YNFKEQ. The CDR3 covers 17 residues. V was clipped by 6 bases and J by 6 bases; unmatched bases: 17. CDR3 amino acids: CASSFREASGSRDTQYF. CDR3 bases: TGTGCCAGCAGTTTCCGCGAGGCTAGCGGGTCAAGGGATACGCAGTATTTT.

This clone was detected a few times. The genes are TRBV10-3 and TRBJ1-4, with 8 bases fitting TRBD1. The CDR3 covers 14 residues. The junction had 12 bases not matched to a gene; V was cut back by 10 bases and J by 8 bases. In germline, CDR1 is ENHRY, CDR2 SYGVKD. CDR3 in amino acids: CATRGQGRNEKLFF. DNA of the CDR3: TGTGCCACTCGAGGACAGGGCCGTAACGAAAAACTGTTTTTT.

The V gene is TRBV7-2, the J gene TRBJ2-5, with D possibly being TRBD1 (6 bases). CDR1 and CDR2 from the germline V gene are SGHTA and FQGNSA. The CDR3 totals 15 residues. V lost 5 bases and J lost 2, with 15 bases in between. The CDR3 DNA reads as TGTGCCAGCAGCCGTATGGGGGCGGGTCAAGAGACCCAGTACTTC. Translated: CASSRMGAGQETQYF.

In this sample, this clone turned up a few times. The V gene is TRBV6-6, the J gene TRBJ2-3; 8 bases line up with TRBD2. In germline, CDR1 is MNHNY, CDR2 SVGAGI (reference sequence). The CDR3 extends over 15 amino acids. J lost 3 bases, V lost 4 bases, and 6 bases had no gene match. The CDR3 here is CASSSERGRTDTQYF. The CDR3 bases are TGTGCCAGCAGTTCCGAGCGGGGGCGGACAGATACGCAGTATTTT.

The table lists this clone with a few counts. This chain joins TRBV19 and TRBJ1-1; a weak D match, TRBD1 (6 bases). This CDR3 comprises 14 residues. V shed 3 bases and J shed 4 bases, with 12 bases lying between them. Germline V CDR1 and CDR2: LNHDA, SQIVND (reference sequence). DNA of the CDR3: TGTGCCAGTAGTATCACAGGGATCTCCACTGAAGCTTTCTTT. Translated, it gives CASSITGISTEAFF.

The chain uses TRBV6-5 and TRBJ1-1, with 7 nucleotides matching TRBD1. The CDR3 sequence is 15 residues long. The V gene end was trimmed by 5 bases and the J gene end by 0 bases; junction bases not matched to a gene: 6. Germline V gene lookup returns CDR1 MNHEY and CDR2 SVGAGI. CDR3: CASSGKGALNTEAFF. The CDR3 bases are TGTGCCAGCAGTGGCAAGGGGGCCCTGAACACTGAAGCTTTCTTT.

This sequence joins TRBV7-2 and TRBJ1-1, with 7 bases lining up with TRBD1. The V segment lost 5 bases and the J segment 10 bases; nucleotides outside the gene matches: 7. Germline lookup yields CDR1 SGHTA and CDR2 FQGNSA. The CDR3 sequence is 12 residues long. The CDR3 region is CASSPNGQVAFF. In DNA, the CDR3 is TGTGCCAGCAGCCCAAACGGACAGGTAGCTTTCTTT.

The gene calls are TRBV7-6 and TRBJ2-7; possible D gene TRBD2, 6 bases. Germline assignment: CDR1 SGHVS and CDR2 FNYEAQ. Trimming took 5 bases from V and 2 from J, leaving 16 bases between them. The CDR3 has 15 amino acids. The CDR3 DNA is TGTGCCAGCAGCCCCACCGGGACTTCCCCCTACGAGCAGTACTTC. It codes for CASSPTGTSPYEQYF.

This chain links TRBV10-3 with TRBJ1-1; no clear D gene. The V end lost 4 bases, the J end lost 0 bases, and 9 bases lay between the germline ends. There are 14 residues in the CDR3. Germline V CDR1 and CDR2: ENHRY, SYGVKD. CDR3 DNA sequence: TGTGCCATCAGTGGCCAACCTATGAACACTGAAGCTTTCTTT. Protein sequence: CAISGQPMNTEAFF.

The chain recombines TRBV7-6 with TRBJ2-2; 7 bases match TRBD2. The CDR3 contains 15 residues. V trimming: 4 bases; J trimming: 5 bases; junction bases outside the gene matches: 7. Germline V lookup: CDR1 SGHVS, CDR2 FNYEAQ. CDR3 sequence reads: CASSSGGLMTGELFF. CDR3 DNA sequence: TGTGCCAGCAGCTCTGGGGGACTAATGACCGGGGAGCTGTTTTTT.

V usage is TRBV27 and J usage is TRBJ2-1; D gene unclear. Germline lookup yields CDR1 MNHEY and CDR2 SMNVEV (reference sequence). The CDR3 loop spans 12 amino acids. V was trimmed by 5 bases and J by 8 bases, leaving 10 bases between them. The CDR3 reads CASSPRLDEQFF. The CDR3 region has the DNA TGTGCCAGCAGTCCCCGACTCGATGAGCAGTTCTTC.

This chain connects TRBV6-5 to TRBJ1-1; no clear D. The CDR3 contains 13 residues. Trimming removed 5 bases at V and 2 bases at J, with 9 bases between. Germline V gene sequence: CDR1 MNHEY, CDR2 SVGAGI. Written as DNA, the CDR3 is TGTGCCAGCAGTACTATTATAAACACTGAAGCTTTCTTT. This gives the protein CASSTIINTEAFF.

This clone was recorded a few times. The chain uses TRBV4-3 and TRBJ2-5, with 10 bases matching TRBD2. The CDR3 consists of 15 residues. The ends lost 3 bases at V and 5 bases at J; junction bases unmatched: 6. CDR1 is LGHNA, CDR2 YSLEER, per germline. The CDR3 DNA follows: TGCGCCAGCAGCCAGGGGACTAGCGAGGGGGAGACCCAGTACTTC. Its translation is CASSQGTSEGETQYF.

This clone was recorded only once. CDR3 DNA sequence: TGCGCCAGCAGCTTGCCAGGGTCAGATACGCAGTATTTT. Amino acids: CASSLPGSDTQYF. The chain has TRBV5-1 and TRBJ2-3, with D possibly TRBD1 on 5 matching bases. V was clipped by 1 base and J by 4 bases, with 7 bases between them. The V gene's germline CDR1 is SGHRS and CDR2 YFSETQ. The CDR3 covers 13 residues.

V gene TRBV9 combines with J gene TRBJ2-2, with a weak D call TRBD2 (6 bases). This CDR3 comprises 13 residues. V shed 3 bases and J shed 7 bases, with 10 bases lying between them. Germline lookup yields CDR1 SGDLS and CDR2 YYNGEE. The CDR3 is CASSEWGVGELFF. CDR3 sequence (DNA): TGTGCCAGCAGCGAGTGGGGGGTCGGGGAGCTGTTTTTT.

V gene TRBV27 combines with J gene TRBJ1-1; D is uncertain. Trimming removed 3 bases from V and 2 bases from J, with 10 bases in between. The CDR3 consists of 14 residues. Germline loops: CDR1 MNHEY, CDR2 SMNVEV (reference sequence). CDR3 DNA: TGTGCCAGCAGTTTCGGGGTCCAAAACACTGAAGCTTTCTTT. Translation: CASSFGVQNTEAFF.

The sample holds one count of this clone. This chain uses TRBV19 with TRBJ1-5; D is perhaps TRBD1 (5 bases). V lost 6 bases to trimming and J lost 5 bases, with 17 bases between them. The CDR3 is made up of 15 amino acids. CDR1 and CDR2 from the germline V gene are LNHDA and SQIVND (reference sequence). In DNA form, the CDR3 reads TGTGCCAGTAGAACCCAGGGAGGGCAGCATCAGCCCCAGCATTTT. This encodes CASRTQGGQHQPQHF.